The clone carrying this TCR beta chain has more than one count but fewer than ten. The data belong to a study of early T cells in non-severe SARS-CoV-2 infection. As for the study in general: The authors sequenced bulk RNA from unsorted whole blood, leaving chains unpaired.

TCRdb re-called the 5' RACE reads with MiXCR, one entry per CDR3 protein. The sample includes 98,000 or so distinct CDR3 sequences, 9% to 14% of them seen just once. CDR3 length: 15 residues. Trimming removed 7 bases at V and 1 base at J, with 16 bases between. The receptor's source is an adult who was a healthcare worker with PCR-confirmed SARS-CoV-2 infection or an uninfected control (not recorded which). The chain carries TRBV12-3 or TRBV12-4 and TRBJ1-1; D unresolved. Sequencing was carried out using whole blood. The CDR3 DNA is TGTGCCAGCACCCCATTCAGTCGGACGAACACTGAAGCTTTCTTT. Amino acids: CASTPFSRTNTEAFF.